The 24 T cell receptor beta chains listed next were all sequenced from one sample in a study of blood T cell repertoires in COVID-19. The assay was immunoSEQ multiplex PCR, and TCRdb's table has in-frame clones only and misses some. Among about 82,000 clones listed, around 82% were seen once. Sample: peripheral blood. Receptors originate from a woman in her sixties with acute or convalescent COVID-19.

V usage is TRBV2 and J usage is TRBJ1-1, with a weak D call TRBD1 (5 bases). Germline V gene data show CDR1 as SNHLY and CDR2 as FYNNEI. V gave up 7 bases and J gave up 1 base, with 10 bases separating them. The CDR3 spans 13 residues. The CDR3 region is CASTLQGNTEAFF. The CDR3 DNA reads TGTGCCAGCACTCTTCAGGGGAACACTGAAGCTTTCTTT.

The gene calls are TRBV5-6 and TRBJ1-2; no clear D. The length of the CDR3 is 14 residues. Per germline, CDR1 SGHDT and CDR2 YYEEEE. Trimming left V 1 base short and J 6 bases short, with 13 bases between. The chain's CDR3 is CASSLFRGIHGYTF. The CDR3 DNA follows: TGTGCCAGCAGCTTGTTTCGAGGGATCCATGGCTACACCTTC.

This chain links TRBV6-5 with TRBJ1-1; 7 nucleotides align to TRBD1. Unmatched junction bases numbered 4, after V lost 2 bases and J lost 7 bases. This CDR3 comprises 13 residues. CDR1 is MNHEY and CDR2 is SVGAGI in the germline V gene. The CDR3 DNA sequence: TGTGCCAGCAGTTACGTCGGGGACAGTGAAGCTTTCTTT. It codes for CASSYVGDSEAFF.

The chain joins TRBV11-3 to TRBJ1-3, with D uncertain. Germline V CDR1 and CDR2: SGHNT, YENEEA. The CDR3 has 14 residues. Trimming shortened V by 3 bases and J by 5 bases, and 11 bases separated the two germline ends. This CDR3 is CASSFGEKRNTIYF. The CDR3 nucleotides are TGTGCCAGCAGCTTTGGGGAGAAAAGAAACACCATATATTTT.

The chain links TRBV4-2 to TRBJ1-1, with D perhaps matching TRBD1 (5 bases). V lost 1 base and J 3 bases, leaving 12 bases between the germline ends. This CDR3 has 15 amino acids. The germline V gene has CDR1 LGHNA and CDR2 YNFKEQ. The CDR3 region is CASSQAQGRDTEAFF. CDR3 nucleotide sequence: TGTGCCAGCAGCCAAGCCCAGGGTAGGGACACTGAAGCTTTCTTT.

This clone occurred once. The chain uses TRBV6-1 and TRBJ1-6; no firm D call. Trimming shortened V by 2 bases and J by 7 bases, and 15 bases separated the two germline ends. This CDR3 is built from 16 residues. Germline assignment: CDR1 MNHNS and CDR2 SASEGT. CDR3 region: CASSELGFGGNSPLHF. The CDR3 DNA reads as TGTGCCAGCAGTGAATTGGGTTTTGGCGGAAATTCACCCCTCCACTTT.

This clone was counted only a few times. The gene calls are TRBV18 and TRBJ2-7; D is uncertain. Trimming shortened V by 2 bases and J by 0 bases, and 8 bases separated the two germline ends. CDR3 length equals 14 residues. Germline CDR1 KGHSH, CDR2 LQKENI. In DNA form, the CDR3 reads TGTGCCAGCTCACCAGAGGCTGGCTCCTACGAGCAGTACTTC. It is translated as CASSPEAGSYEQYF.

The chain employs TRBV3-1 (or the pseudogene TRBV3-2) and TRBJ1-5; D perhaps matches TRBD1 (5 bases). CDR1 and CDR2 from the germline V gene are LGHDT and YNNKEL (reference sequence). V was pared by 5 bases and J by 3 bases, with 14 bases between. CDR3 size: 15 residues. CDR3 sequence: CASSWNDSPNQPQHF. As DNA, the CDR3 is TGTGCCAGCAGCTGGAACGACAGCCCCAATCAGCCCCAGCATTTT.

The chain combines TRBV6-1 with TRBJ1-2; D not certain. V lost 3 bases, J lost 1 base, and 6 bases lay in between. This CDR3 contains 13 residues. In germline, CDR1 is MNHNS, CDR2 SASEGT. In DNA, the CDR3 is TGTGCCAGCAGTGAGAACTATAACTATGGCTACACCTTC. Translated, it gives CASSENYNYGYTF.

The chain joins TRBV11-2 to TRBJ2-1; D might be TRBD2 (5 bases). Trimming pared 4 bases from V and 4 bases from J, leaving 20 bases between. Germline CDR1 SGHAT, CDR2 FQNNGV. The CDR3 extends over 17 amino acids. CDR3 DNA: TGTGCCAGCAGCTCCCAGGTCGCCAGCGGCGATTACAATGAGCAGTTCTTC. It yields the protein CASSSQVASGDYNEQFF.

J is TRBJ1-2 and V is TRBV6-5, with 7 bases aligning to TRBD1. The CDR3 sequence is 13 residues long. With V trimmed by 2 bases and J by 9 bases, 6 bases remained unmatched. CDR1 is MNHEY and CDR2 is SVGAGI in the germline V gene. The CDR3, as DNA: TGTGCCAGCAGTTACGCGGACAGGTTGCGCTACACCTTC. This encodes CASSYADRLRYTF.

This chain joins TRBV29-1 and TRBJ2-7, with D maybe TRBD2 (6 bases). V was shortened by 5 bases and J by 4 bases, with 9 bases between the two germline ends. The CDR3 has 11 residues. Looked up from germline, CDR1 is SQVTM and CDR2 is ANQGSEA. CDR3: CSVFGGYEQYF. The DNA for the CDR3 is TGCAGCGTTTTCGGGGGTTACGAGCAGTACTTC.

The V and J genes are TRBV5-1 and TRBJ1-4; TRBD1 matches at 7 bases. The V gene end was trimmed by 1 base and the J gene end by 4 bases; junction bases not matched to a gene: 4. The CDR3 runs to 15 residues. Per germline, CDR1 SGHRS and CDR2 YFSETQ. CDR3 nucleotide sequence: TGCGCCAGCAGCTTGAGTGGGACAGTTAATGAAAAACTGTTTTTT. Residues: CASSLSGTVNEKLFF. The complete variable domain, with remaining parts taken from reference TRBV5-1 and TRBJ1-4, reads KAGVTQTPRYLIKTRGQQVTLSCSPISGHRSVSWYQQTPGQGLQFLFEYFSETQRNKGNFPGRFSGRQFSNSRSEMNVSTLELGDSALYLCASSLSGTVNEKLFFGSGTQLSVL.

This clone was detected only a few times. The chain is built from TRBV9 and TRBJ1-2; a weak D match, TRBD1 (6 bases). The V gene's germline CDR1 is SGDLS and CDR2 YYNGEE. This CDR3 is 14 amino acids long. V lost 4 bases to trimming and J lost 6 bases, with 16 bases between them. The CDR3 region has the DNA TGTGCCAGCAGCCTCACCCCGGGGGGCGATGGCTACACCTTC. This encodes CASSLTPGGDGYTF.

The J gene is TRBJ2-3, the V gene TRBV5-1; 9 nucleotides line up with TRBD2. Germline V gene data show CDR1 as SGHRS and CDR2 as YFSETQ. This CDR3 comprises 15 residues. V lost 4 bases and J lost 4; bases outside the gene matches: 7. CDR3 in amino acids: CASSNFGGGADTQYF. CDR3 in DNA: TGCGCCAGCAGCAATTTTGGCGGGGGGGCAGATACGCAGTATTTT.

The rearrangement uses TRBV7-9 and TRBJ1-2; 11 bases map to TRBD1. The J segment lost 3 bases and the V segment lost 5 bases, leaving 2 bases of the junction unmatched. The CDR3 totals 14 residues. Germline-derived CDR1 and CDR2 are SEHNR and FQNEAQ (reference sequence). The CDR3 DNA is TGTGCCAGCAGCCGGGACAGGGGGGACTATGGCTACACCTTC. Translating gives CASSRDRGDYGYTF.

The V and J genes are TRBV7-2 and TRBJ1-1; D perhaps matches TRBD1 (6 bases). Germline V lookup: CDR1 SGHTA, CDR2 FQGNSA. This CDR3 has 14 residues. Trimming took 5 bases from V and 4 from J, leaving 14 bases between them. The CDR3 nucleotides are TGTGCCAGCAGCCTATACGGACAGATCACTGAAGCTTTCTTT. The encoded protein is CASSLYGQITEAFF.

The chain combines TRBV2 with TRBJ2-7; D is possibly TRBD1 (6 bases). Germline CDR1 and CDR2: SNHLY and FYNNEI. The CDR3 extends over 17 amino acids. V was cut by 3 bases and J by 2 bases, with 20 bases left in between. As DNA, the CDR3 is TGTGCCAGCAGTGACCGACAGGAAGGATTCTCTGCCTACGAGCAGTACTTC. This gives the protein CASSDRQEGFSAYEQYF.

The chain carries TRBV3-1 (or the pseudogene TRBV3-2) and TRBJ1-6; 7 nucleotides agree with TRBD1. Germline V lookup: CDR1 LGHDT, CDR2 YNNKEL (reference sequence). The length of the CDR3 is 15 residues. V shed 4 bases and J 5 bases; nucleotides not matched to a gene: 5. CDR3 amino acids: CASSLWDRDNSPLHF. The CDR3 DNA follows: TGTGCCAGCAGCCTGTGGGACAGAGATAATTCACCCCTCCACTTT.

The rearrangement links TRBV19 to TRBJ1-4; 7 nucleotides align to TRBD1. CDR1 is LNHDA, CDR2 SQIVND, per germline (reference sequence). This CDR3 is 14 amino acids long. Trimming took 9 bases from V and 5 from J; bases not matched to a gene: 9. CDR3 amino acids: CASKGAPENEKLFF. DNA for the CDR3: TGTGCCAGCAAGGGGGCACCCGAGAATGAAAAACTGTTTTTT.

CDR3 protein: CASSSQRGSETQYF. CDR3 in DNA: TGTGCCAGCAGTTCCCAGCGGGGGTCAGAGACCCAGTACTTC. The V gene is TRBV6-5, the J gene TRBJ2-5; 8 nucleotides agree with TRBD2. Losses at the gene ends were 4 bases for V and 4 bases for J; bases not matched to a gene: 5. This CDR3 has 14 residues. Germline V lookup: CDR1 MNHEY, CDR2 SVGAGI.

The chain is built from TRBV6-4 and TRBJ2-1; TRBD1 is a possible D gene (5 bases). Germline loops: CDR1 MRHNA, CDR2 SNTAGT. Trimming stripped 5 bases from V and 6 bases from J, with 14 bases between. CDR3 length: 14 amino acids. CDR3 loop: CASSIGAASNEQFF. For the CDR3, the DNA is TGTGCCAGCAGTATAGGGGCAGCTAGCAATGAGCAGTTCTTC.

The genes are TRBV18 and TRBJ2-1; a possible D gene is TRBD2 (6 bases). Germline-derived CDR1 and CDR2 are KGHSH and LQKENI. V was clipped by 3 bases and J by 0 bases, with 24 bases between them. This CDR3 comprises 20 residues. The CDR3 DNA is TGTGCCAGCTCACCGACCTGGCAGGGAGGCACAGGAGGCTCCTACAATGAGCAGTTCTTC. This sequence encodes CASSPTWQGGTGGSYNEQFF.

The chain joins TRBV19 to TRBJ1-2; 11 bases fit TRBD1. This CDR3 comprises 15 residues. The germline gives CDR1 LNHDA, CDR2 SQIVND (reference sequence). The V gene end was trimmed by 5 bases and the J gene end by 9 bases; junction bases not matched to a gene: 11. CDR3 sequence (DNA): TGTGCCAGTAGTCCACTCGGACAGGGGGCGCTGAGCTACACCTTC. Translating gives CASSPLGQGALSYTF.